A selection of T cell receptor beta chains follows, all from one sample in a study of T cell responses to AZD1222 COVID-19 vaccine. Assay: immunoSEQ multiplex PCR; the TCRdb copy retains only in-frame clones and omits some. This repertoire shows roughly 190,000 clones, approximately 91% found once; its top ten account for approximately 0.98%. This sample comprised peripheral blood, obtained on day 0 of AZD1222 vaccination. These receptors came from an adult in good health. Each CDR3 is given with its conserved first and last residue. D genes are given only for firm matches. Clone size is given for some rows only: seen once, a few or many times, or a class if the clone is expanded.

J gene: TRBJ2-2
V gene: TRBV4-2
D gene: TRBD1
CDR3 length: 16
clone size: .
CDR3 DNA: TGTGCCAGCAGCCGCGGAGACAGGGGCGGTACCGGGGAGCTGTTTTTT
CDR3 protein: CASSRGDRGGTGELFF

J gene: TRBJ2-6
V gene: TRBV19
D gene: .
CDR3 length: 17
clone size: .
CDR3 DNA: TGTGCCAGTAGTATAGGGGTAACCCTCTCTGGGGCCAACGTCCTGACTTTC
CDR3 protein: CASSIGVTLSGANVLTF

J gene: TRBJ2-7
V gene: TRBV6-2/TRBV6-3
D gene: .
CDR3 length: 20
clone size: .
CDR3 DNA: TGTGCCAGCAGTTACCGGTTGCGACAAGATACACAGGGCCTCTCCTACGAGCAGTACTTC
CDR3 protein: CASSYRLRQDTQGLSYEQYF

J gene: TRBJ2-5
V gene: TRBV5-1
D gene: TRBD1
CDR3 length: 18
clone size: once
CDR3 DNA: TGCGCCAGCAGCCCCGGACAGGGGGTTACCGGACCCCAAGAGACCCAGTACTTC
CDR3 protein: CASSPGQGVTGPQETQYF

J gene: TRBJ1-1
V gene: TRBV27
D gene: .
CDR3 length: 13
clone size: .
CDR3 DNA: TGTGCCACGCGGGGGGAATTGAACACTGAAGCTTTCTTT
CDR3 protein: CATRGELNTEAFF

J gene: TRBJ2-1
V gene: TRBV29-1
D gene: .
CDR3 length: 15
clone size: .
CDR3 DNA: TGCAGCGTTATCGAAGGGGGGAGCTCCTACAATGAGCAGTTCTTC
CDR3 protein: CSVIEGGSSYNEQFF

J gene: TRBJ2-1
V gene: TRBV19
D gene: TRBD2
CDR3 length: 17
clone size: .
CDR3 DNA: TGTGCCAGTAGTATAGTGGCGGGAGGAAGCTCCTACAATGAGCAGTTCTTC
CDR3 protein: CASSIVAGGSSYNEQFF

J gene: TRBJ1-1
V gene: TRBV7-9
D gene: .
CDR3 length: 11
clone size: many
CDR3 DNA: TGTGCCAGCAGCCTTACCATTGAAGCTTTCTTT
CDR3 protein: CASSLTIEAFF

J gene: TRBJ1-5
V gene: TRBV5-4
D gene: TRBD1
CDR3 length: 14
clone size: .
CDR3 DNA: TGTGCCAGCAGCCAACAGGGGGAGGTGGGGCCCCAGCATTTT
CDR3 protein: CASSQQGEVGPQHF

J gene: TRBJ2-7
V gene: TRBV5-8
D gene: .
CDR3 length: 13
clone size: .
CDR3 DNA: TGTGCCAGCAGCCAACGGGGAATCCACGAGCAGTACTTC
CDR3 protein: CASSQRGIHEQYF

J gene: TRBJ1-3
V gene: TRBV6-1
D gene: .
CDR3 length: 14
clone size: .
CDR3 DNA: TGTGCCAGCAGTGAGGGCCCCTCTGGAAACACCATATATTTT
CDR3 protein: CASSEGPSGNTIYF

J gene: TRBJ1-4
V gene: TRBV5-1
D gene: .
CDR3 length: 14
clone size: .
CDR3 DNA: TGCGCCAGCAGCCCGGGACACGCGAATGAAAAACTGTTTTTT
CDR3 protein: CASSPGHANEKLFF

J gene: TRBJ1-1
V gene: TRBV28
D gene: .
CDR3 length: 14
clone size: .
CDR3 DNA: TGTGCCAGCAGTAGACTCGGGGAGGACACTGAAGCTTTCTTT
CDR3 protein: CASSRLGEDTEAFF

J gene: TRBJ1-5
V gene: TRBV7-2
D gene: TRBD1
CDR3 length: 15
clone size: .
CDR3 DNA: TGTGCCAGCAGCCCCGAGACAGGGTCCAATCAGCCCCAGCATTTT
CDR3 protein: CASSPETGSNQPQHF

J gene: TRBJ2-5
V gene: TRBV2
D gene: .
CDR3 length: 14
clone size: .
CDR3 DNA: TGTGCCAGCAGCGGACAAGACGGTCAAGAGACCCAGTACTTC
CDR3 protein: CASSGQDGQETQYF

J gene: TRBJ1-1
V gene: TRBV19
D gene: TRBD1
CDR3 length: 14
clone size: .
CDR3 DNA: TGTGCCAGTAGTCCGACAGGGTATGTCACTGAAGCTTTCTTT
CDR3 protein: CASSPTGYVTEAFF

J gene: TRBJ1-2
V gene: TRBV5-6
D gene: .
CDR3 length: 12
clone size: .
CDR3 DNA: TGTGCCAGCAGCGACCCCATGGGACGATACACCTTC
CDR3 protein: CASSDPMGRYTF

J gene: TRBJ1-1
V gene: TRBV20-1
D gene: .
CDR3 length: 11
clone size: .
CDR3 DNA: TGCAGTGCTAGTTTTAGGGGACGACCTTTCTTT
CDR3 protein: CSASFRGRPFF

J gene: TRBJ1-2
V gene: TRBV5-4
D gene: TRBD1
CDR3 length: 14
clone size: .
CDR3 DNA: TGTGCCAGCAGCAAGGAGACAGGGGCGGAGGGCTACACCTTC
CDR3 protein: CASSKETGAEGYTF

J gene: TRBJ1-5
V gene: TRBV11-2
D gene: .
CDR3 length: 15
clone size: .
CDR3 DNA: TGTGCCAGCAGCTTAGAGCCGGGGGCGAGTCAGCCCCAGCATTTT
CDR3 protein: CASSLEPGASQPQHF

J gene: TRBJ2-7
V gene: TRBV12-3/TRBV12-4
D gene: .
CDR3 length: 13
clone size: .
CDR3 DNA: TGTGCCAGCAGTTGGAGCGGTGACTACGAGCAGTACTTC
CDR3 protein: CASSWSGDYEQYF

J gene: TRBJ2-7
V gene: TRBV12-3/TRBV12-4
D gene: .
CDR3 length: 12
clone size: .
CDR3 DNA: TGTGCCAGCAGTCAACAGGGTTACGAGCAGTACTTC
CDR3 protein: CASSQQGYEQYF

J gene: TRBJ2-1
V gene: TRBV14
D gene: .
CDR3 length: 11
clone size: few
CDR3 DNA: TGTGCCAGCAGCCAACACAATGAGCAGTTCTTC
CDR3 protein: CASSQHNEQFF

J gene: TRBJ2-3
V gene: TRBV6-1
D gene: TRBD2
CDR3 length: 17
clone size: .
CDR3 DNA: TGTGCCAGCAGTGAAGACGTAGCGGGGGGGATTCCAGATACGCAGTATTTT
CDR3 protein: CASSEDVAGGIPDTQYF

J gene: TRBJ1-1
V gene: TRBV10-2
D gene: TRBD1
CDR3 length: 14
clone size: few
CDR3 DNA: TGCGCCAGCAGTGGCGGGACAGGGGGGACTGAAGCTTTCTTT
CDR3 protein: CASSGGTGGTEAFF

J gene: TRBJ1-1
V gene: TRBV5-4
D gene: .
CDR3 length: 11
clone size: .
CDR3 DNA: TGTGCCAGCAGCTTGGACACTGAAGCTTTCTTT
CDR3 protein: CASSLDTEAFF

J gene: TRBJ1-1
V gene: TRBV28
D gene: .
CDR3 length: 14
clone size: .
CDR3 DNA: TGTGCCAGCAGTTCCCGCCCCTTGGAACCCCGGCTTTTTTTT
CDR3 protein: CASSSRPLEPRLFF

J gene: TRBJ2-3
V gene: TRBV6-4
D gene: TRBD2
CDR3 length: 14
clone size: .
CDR3 DNA: TGTGCCAGCAGTGTTGGACTAGCGGCAGATACGCAGTATTTT
CDR3 protein: CASSVGLAADTQYF

J gene: TRBJ2-3
V gene: TRBV28
D gene: .
CDR3 length: 13
clone size: .
CDR3 DNA: TGTGCCAGCAGTCTACGGCCGGCAGATACGCAGTATTTT
CDR3 protein: CASSLRPADTQYF

J gene: TRBJ2-1
V gene: TRBV5-1
D gene: TRBD2
CDR3 length: 14
clone size: .
CDR3 DNA: TGCGCCAGCAGCACCGGACTAGGGGCCAATGAGCAGTTCTTC
CDR3 protein: CASSTGLGANEQFF

J gene: TRBJ1-2
V gene: TRBV9
D gene: .
CDR3 length: 11
clone size: .
CDR3 DNA: TGTGCCAGCAGTCAACCAGGGATGCACTCCTTC
CDR3 protein: CASSQPGMHSF

J gene: TRBJ2-5
V gene: TRBV5-1
D gene: TRBD1
CDR3 length: 14
clone size: .
CDR3 DNA: TGCGCCAGCAGCTTGATCGGGACAGAAGAGACCCAGTACTTC
CDR3 protein: CASSLIGTEETQYF

J gene: TRBJ2-1
V gene: TRBV11-2
D gene: .
CDR3 length: 14
clone size: .
CDR3 DNA: TGTGCCAGCAGCTTAGTTCCCGGGGTCGGCGAGCAGTTCTTC
CDR3 protein: CASSLVPGVGEQFF

J gene: TRBJ2-1
V gene: TRBV27
D gene: TRBD2
CDR3 length: 14
clone size: .
CDR3 DNA: TGTGCCAGCATGGACGGGAGGGCCGTCGGTGAGCAGTTCTTC
CDR3 protein: CASMDGRAVGEQFF

J gene: TRBJ1-6
V gene: TRBV19
D gene: TRBD1
CDR3 length: 15
clone size: .
CDR3 DNA: TGTGCCAGTAGTACAAAGGACAGGGATGCGTCACCCCTCCACTTT
CDR3 protein: CASSTKDRDASPLHF

J gene: TRBJ2-2
V gene: TRBV7-3
D gene: .
CDR3 length: 16
clone size: .
CDR3 DNA: TGTGCCAGCAGCCCAGACAGACAGACGAACACCGGGGAGCTGTTTTTT
CDR3 protein: CASSPDRQTNTGELFF

J gene: TRBJ2-7
V gene: TRBV19
D gene: .
CDR3 length: 15
clone size: .
CDR3 DNA: TGTGCCAGTAGTATAGTAGATACAGGGCTCGACGAGCAGTACTTC
CDR3 protein: CASSIVDTGLDEQYF

J gene: TRBJ2-7
V gene: TRBV6-2/TRBV6-3
D gene: TRBD2
CDR3 length: 14
clone size: once
CDR3 DNA: TGTGCCAGCAGTTACAGGCTAGCGGGCTACGAGCAGTACTTC
CDR3 protein: CASSYRLAGYEQYF

J gene: TRBJ1-1
V gene: TRBV4-1
D gene: .
CDR3 length: 14
clone size: .
CDR3 DNA: TGCGCCAGCAGCCAAGGGTACAGCGACACTGAAGCTTTCTTT
CDR3 protein: CASSQGYSDTEAFF

J gene: TRBJ2-7
V gene: TRBV20-1
D gene: .
CDR3 length: 11
clone size: .
CDR3 DNA: TGCAGTGCCCGACAAGACTACGAGCAGTACTTC
CDR3 protein: CSARQDYEQYF